Listed below are T cell receptor beta chains from one sample, sequenced in a study of cytomegalovirus exposure and HLA in healthy donors. The table came from immunoSEQ multiplex PCR; TCRdb's copy has only in-frame clones and leaves some out. The table shows 60,000 to 100,000 clones, with around 76% occurring only once. Sequences were obtained from PBMCs. Source of these receptors: a man aged 40-55 years in good health and CMV-seronegative. Each CDR3 is given with its conserved first and last residue. The D gene is left open where the match is weak. Size values are once, few and many counts, or a class for expanded clones, and some rows have none.

size,D,V,J,CDR3,DNA
.,TRBD2,TRBV5-1,TRBJ2-1,CASSSSAGRGNNEQFF,TGCGCCAGCAGCTCCAGTGCGGGGAGGGGAAATAATGAGCAGTTCTTC
once,.,TRBV19,TRBJ2-2,CASTLGQAVTNTGELFF,TGTGCCAGTACATTGGGGCAGGCGGTAACGAACACCGGGGAGCTGTTTTTT
.,.,TRBV21-1,TRBJ2-2,CASSKGLAFTPGELFF,TGTGCCAGCAGCAAGGGACTAGCGTTCACACCGGGGGAGCTGTTTTTT
.,TRBD2,TRBV5-1,TRBJ2-1,CASSSRLAGSYNEQFF,TGCGCCAGCAGCTCCCGACTAGCGGGATCCTACAATGAGCAGTTCTTC
once,TRBD1,TRBV5-6,TRBJ2-4,CASTLQGFNIQYF,TGTGCCAGCACCCTACAGGGGTTCAACATTCAGTACTTC
.,TRBD2,TRBV5-1,TRBJ2-1,CASSFGTIQGNEQFF,TGCGCCAGCAGCTTTGGGACTATCCAAGGGAATGAGCAGTTCTTC
.,TRBD2,TRBV4-2,TRBJ2-1,CASSQEGSSGRIWEQFF,TGTGCCAGCAGCCAAGAAGGGTCTAGCGGGAGGATTTGGGAGCAGTTCTTC
.,.,TRBV5-6,TRBJ2-5,CASSLGYGGGSYVEQYF,TGTGCCAGCAGCTTGGGCTACGGTGGCGGCTCCTACGTGGAGCAGTACTTC
.,.,TRBV5-1,TRBJ2-6,CASSLLSSGANGLTF,TGCGCCAGCAGCTTGCTCAGCTCTGGGGCCAACGGCCTGACTTTC
.,TRBD1,TRBV10-3,TRBJ1-1,CAISPGQGFRAFF,TGTGCCATCAGTCCGGGACAGGGTTTTCGGGCTTTCTTT
.,.,TRBV5-1,TRBJ2-5,CASSELVRETQYF,TGCGCCAGCAGTGAGTTGGTACGTGAGACCCAGTACTTC
.,.,TRBV16,TRBJ2-1,CASSPSTGGIYNEQFF,TGTGCCAGCAGCCCCTCTACGGGTGGAATCTACAATGAGCAGTTCTTC
.,TRBD1,TRBV19,TRBJ1-4,CASSIPGQGDEKLFF,TGTGCCAGTAGTATTCCCGGACAGGGTGATGAAAAACTGTTTTTT
.,TRBD2,TRBV27,TRBJ2-1,CASSFRTSGRFSRIEQFF,TGTGCCAGCAGTTTCAGGACTAGCGGGAGGTTTAGTAGGATTGAGCAGTTCTTC
.,TRBD1,TRBV4-2,TRBJ1-4,CASSKQGVKEEKLFF,TGTGCCAGCAGCAAACAGGGGGTAAAAGAGGAAAAACTGTTTTTT
.,TRBD2,TRBV10-3,TRBJ2-1,CATHSGSHNEQFF,TGTGCCACTCATAGCGGGTCCCACAATGAGCAGTTCTTC
.,.,TRBV4-1,TRBJ1-5,CASSPGEGAYSNQPQHF,TGCGCCAGCAGCCCAGGGGAAGGGGCGTATAGCAATCAGCCCCAGCATTTT
.,.,TRBV30,TRBJ1-1,CAWGVYTEAFF,TGTGCCTGGGGAGTGTACACTGAAGCTTTCTTT
.,.,TRBV19,TRBJ1-2,CASSINTAGIATNYGYTF,TGTGCCAGTAGTATAAACACAGCCGGAATTGCCACTAACTATGGCTACACCTTC
few,.,TRBV5-1,TRBJ1-2,CASSLAGGEYGTF,TGCGCCAGCAGCTTGGCCGGAGGGGAATACGGCACCTTC
.,.,TRBV6-5,TRBJ1-1,CASSRRRDTEAFF,TGTGCCAGCAGCCGTCGACGGGACACTGAAGCTTTCTTT